The 15 T cell receptor beta chains listed next were all sequenced from one sample in a study of OX40 agonist ivuxolimab in advanced cancers. Profiling relied on immunoSEQ multiplex PCR, and the TCRdb table lists in-frame clones only, not all of them. The sample consists of around 70,000 clones, roughly 80% of them appearing once. The input for sequencing was CD4+ or CD8+ T cells sorted from blood, taken in a trial of the OX40 agonist ivuxolimab. Source of these receptors: an adult with an advanced solid tumor such as melanoma, head and neck, liver or kidney cancer.

This clone was seen only once. The J gene is TRBJ2-1, the V gene TRBV6-1; D unresolved. The V and J ends lost 4 bases and 8 bases respectively, with 9 bases between them. This CDR3 region has 12 residues. Germline assignment: CDR1 MNHNS and CDR2 SASEGT. The CDR3 reads CASSVGWDEQFF. The CDR3 nucleotides read TGTGCCAGCAGTGTTGGGTGGGATGAGCAGTTCTTC.

The chain links TRBV5-1 to TRBJ2-1, with D possibly being TRBD1 (6 bases). Trimming removed 7 bases from V and 1 base from J, with 12 bases in between. This CDR3 is 14 amino acids long. CDR1 SGHRS and CDR2 YFSETQ come from the germline V gene. CDR3 region: CASSGTSSYNEQFF. CDR3 bases: TGCGCCAGCTCCGGGACATCGTCCTACAATGAGCAGTTCTTC.

The chain carries TRBV21-1 and TRBJ2-3. TRBV21-1 is shown as a pseudogene. This CDR3 is 18 amino acids long. CDR3 sequence: CASSKLALEQDSTDTQYF. In nucleotides, the CDR3 is TGTGCCAGCAGCAAACTCGCCTTGGAGCAGGATAGCACAGATACGCAGTATTTT.

This clone was observed once. The chain has TRBV7-2 and TRBJ2-3, with D unclear. CDR3 size: 14 residues. V lost 6 bases, J lost 2 bases, and 12 bases lay in between. CDR1 and CDR2 from the germline V gene are SGHTA and FQGNSA. CDR3 coding DNA: TGTGCCAGCAGTCTGCTAAGTGCCACAGATACGCAGTATTTT. Translated, it gives CASSLLSATDTQYF. Looking up the rest from reference TRBV7-2 and TRBJ2-3 gives the full variable domain: GAGVSQSPSNKVTEKGKDVELRCDPISGHTALYWYRQSLGQGLEFLIYFQGNSAPDKSGLPSDRFSAERTGGSVSTLTIQRTQQEDSAVYLCASSLLSATDTQYFGPGTRLTVL.

The J gene is TRBJ2-1, the V gene TRBV4-2; TRBD2 aligns across 12 bases. Per germline, CDR1 LGHNA and CDR2 YNFKEQ. The CDR3 is 18 residues long. J gave up 5 bases and V 0 bases, and 8 bases lay outside the gene matches. CDR3 DNA sequence: TGTGCCAGCAGCCAAGATCTCCTGGGACTAGCGGGTAACAATGAGCAGTTCTTC. It is translated as CASSQDLLGLAGNNEQFF.

This clone was detected once. The chain couples TRBV2 to TRBJ1-1; D ambiguous. The CDR3 runs to 14 residues. The V gene lost 1 base and the J gene lost 3 bases, with 9 bases spanning the gap. Germline loops: CDR1 SNHLY, CDR2 FYNNEI. The CDR3 loop reads CASSEDRRDTEAFF. In nucleotides, the CDR3 is TGTGCCAGCAGTGAAGACAGAAGGGACACTGAAGCTTTCTTT.

The DNA for the CDR3 is TGTGCCAGCAGGGGAGGGGGTAATACGGCGGCTTTCTTT. Its protein product is CASRGGGNTAAFF. The genes are TRBV2 and TRBJ1-1, with D possibly being TRBD1 (6 bases). The CDR3 runs to 13 residues. Looked up from germline, CDR1 is SNHLY and CDR2 is FYNNEI. V was shortened by 6 bases and J by 11 bases, with 19 bases between the two germline ends.

The chain has TRBV7-9 and TRBJ2-3; 11 bases are a match to TRBD2. V shed 5 bases and J 3 bases; nucleotides not matched to a gene: 7. This CDR3 is built from 16 residues. Germline V gene data show CDR1 as SEHNR and CDR2 as FQNEAQ (reference sequence). The CDR3: CASSPPRLAGTDTQYF. The CDR3 DNA reads TGTGCCAGCAGCCCGCCGAGACTAGCGGGAACAGATACGCAGTATTTT.

The J gene is TRBJ2-3, the V gene TRBV10-2; D is uncertain. The CDR3 has 14 residues. CDR1 is WSHSY and CDR2 is SAAADI in the germline V gene. V was trimmed by 0 bases and J by 0 bases, leaving 4 bases between them. The CDR3 protein is CASSESPSTDTQYF. The CDR3 coding sequence is TGCGCCAGCAGTGAGTCGCCTAGCACAGATACGCAGTATTTT.

The J gene is TRBJ1-5, the V gene TRBV27, with 7 bases aligning to TRBD1. V was clipped by 5 bases and J by 4 bases; unmatched bases: 5. The CDR3 length is 14 residues. Germline V gene data show CDR1 as MNHEY and CDR2 as SMNVEV (reference sequence). The CDR3 DNA follows: TGTGCCAGCAGTAGTACAGGGGCTAATCAGCCCCAGCATTTT. Protein sequence: CASSSTGANQPQHF.

The V gene is TRBV7-2, the J gene TRBJ1-1, with D possibly being TRBD1 (5 bases). The CDR3 loop spans 19 amino acids. V lost 2 bases, J lost 1 base, and 23 bases lay in between. The germline V gene has CDR1 SGHTA and CDR2 FQGNSA. The CDR3 spells CASSLRAGLMSLANTEAFF. The CDR3 DNA reads TGTGCCAGCAGCTTACGGGCAGGGTTGATGTCCTTAGCGAACACTGAAGCTTTCTTT.

The chain uses TRBV19 and TRBJ1-2; TRBD1 might be the D (6 bases). The CDR3 loop spans 15 amino acids. V lost 1 base and J lost 2, with 11 bases in between. The germline CDR1 and CDR2 sequences are LNHDA and SQIVND (reference sequence). The CDR3 loop is CASSIVDRQNYGYTF. CDR3 bases: TGTGCCAGTAGTATAGTCGACAGGCAAAACTATGGCTACACCTTC.

J is TRBJ1-4 and V is TRBV5-1; 7 bases are a match to TRBD1. This CDR3 spans 15 amino acids. CDR1 and CDR2 from the germline V gene are SGHRS and YFSETQ. V shed 3 bases, J shed 5 bases, and the junction held 7 bases outside the gene matches. The CDR3 region is CASSSTGTVNEKLFF. The CDR3 region has the DNA TGCGCCAGCAGCTCCACCGGGACAGTAAATGAAAAACTGTTTTTT.

The chain is built from TRBV7-2 and TRBJ2-3; D possibly uses TRBD1 or TRBD2 (6 bases each). There are 16 residues in the CDR3. Germline-derived CDR1 and CDR2 are SGHTA and FQGNSA. V was cut by 8 bases and J by 0 bases, with 18 bases left in between. For the CDR3, the DNA is TGTGCCAGCCGGGCCCTAGGAGGGGGTAGCACAGATACGCAGTATTTT. It encodes CASRALGGGSTDTQYF.

The CDR3, as DNA: TGTGCCAGCAGCTTCCCCCTCCAAGAGACCCAGTACTTC. Protein sequence: CASSFPLQETQYF. This chain links TRBV5-6 with TRBJ2-5; no clear D. Trimming removed 2 bases from V and 1 base from J, with 6 bases in between. This CDR3 comprises 13 residues. Germline CDR1 is SGHDT and CDR2 is YYEEEE.